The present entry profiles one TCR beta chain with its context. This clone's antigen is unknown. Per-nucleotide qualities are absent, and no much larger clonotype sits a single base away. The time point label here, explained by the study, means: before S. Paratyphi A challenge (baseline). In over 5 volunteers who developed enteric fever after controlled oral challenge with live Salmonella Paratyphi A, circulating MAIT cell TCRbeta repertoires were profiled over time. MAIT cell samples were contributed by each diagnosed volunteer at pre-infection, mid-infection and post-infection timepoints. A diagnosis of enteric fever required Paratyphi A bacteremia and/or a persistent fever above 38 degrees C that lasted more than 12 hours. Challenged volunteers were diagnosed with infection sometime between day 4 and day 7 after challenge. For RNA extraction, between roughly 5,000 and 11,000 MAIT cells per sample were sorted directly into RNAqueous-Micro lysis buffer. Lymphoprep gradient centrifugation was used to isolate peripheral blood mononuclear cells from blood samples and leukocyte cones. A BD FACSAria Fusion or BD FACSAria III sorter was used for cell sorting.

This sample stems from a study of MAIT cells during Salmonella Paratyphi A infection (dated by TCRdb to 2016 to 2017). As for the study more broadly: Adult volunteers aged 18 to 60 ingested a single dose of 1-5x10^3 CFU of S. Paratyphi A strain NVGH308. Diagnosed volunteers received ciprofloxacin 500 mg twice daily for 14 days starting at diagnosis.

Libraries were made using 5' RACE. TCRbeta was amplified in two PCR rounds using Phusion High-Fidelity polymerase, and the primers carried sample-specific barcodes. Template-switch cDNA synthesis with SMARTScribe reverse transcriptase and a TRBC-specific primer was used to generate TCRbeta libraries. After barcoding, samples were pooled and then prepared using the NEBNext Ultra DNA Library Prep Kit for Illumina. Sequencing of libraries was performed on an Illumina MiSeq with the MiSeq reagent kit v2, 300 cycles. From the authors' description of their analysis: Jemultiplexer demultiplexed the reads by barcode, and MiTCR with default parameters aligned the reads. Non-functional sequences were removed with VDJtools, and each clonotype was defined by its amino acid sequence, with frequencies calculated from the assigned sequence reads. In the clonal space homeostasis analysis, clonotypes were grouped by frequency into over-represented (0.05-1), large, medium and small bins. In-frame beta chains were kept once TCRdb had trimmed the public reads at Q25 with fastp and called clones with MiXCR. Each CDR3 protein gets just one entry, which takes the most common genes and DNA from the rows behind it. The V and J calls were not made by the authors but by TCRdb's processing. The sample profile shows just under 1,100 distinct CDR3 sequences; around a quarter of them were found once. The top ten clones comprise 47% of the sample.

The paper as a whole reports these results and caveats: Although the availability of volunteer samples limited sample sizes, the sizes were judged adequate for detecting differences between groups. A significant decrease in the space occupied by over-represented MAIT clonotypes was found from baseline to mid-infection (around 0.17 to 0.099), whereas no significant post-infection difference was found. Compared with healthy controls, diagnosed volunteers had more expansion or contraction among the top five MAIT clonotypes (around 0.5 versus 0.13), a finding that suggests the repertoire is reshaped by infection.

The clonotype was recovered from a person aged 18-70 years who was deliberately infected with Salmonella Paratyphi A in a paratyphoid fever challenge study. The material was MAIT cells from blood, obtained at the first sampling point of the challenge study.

The sequenced DNA is TGCAGTGCTACCCCCGGGACGGTGGATTTCTCCTACGAGCAGTTCTTC. Translated, it gives CSATPGTVDFSYEQFF. The V gene is TRBV20-1 and the J gene is TRBJ2-1, with the D call tentatively TRBD1 or TRBD2, each fitting 5 bases. Including cysteine and phenylalanine, the CDR3 has 16 amino acids. CDR3 DNA only is kept here, 48 bases in frame from base 1. V and J are truncated by 4 bases and 10 bases respectively, leaving an intervening sequence of 26 bases. The germline V gene (reference sequence) gives CDR1 as DFQATT and CDR2 as SNEGSKA.